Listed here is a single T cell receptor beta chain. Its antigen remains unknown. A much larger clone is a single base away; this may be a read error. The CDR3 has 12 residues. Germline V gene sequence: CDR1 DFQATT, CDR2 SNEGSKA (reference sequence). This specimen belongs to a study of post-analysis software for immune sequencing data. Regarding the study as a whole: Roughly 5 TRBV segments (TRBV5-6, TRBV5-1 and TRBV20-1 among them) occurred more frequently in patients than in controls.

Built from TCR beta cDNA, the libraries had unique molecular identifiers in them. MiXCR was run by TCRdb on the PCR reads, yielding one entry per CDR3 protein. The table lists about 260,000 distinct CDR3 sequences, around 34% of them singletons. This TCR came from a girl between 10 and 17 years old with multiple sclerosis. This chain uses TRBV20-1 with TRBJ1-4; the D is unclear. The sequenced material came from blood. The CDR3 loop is CSASNPREKRFF. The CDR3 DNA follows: TGCAGTGCTAGTAATCCTCGTGAAAAACGGTTTTTT.